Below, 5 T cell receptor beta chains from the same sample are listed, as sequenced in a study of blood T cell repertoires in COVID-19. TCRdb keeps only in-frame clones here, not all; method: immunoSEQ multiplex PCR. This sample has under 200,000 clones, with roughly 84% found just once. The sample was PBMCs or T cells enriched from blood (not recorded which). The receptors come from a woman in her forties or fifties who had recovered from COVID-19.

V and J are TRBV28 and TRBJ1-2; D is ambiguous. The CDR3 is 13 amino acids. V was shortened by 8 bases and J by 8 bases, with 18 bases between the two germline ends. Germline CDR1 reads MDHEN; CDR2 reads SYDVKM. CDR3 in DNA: TGTGCCAGCGGAACAAGGAGTTTAGGAGGCTACACCTTC. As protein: CASGTRSLGGYTF.

This CDR3 reads CATQGNTEAFF. As DNA, the CDR3 is TGTGCCACCCAGGGAAACACTGAAGCTTTCTTT. The chain has TRBV6-5 and TRBJ1-1, with TRBD1 as a possible D gene (5 bases). The CDR3 loop spans 11 amino acids. The germline V gene encodes CDR1 MNHEY and CDR2 SVGAGI. V was pared by 10 bases and J by 2 bases, with 8 bases between.

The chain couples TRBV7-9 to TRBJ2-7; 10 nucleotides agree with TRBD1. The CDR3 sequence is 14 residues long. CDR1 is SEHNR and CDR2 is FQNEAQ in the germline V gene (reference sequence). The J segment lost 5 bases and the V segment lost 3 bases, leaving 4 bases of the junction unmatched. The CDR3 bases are TGTGCCAGCAGCTTGGGACAGGGGTTCGACGAGCAGTACTTC. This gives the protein CASSLGQGFDEQYF.

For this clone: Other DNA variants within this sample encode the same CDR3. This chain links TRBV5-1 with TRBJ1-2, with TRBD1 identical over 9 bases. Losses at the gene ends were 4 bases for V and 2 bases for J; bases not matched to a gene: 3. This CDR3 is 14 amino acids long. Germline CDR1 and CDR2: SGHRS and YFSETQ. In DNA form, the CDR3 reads TGCGCCAGCAGCCCCGGGACAGGGAACTATGGCTACACCTTC. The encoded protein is CASSPGTGNYGYTF. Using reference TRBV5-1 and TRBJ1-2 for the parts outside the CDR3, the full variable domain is KAGVTQTPRYLIKTRGQQVTLSCSPISGHRSVSWYQQTPGQGLQFLFEYFSETQRNKGNFPGRFSGRQFSNSRSEMNVSTLELGDSALYLCASSPGTGNYGYTFGSGTRLTVV.

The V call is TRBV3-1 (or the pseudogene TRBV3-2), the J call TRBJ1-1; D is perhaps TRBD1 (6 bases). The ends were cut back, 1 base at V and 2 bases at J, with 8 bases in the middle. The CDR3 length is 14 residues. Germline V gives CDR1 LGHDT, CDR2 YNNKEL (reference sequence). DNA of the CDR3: TGTGCCAGCAGCCAAGTACAGGGCAACACTGAAGCTTTCTTT. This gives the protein CASSQVQGNTEAFF.